This TCR beta chain stems from a study of T cells in Graves' hyperthyroidism and ophthalmopathy. General observations from the study: Also found in blood were most expanded thyroid clonotypes above 0.001.

The CDR3 length is 15 residues. Trimming shortened V by 2 bases and J by 7 bases, and 15 bases separated the two germline ends. The germline V gene has CDR1 MGHDK and CDR2 SYGVNS. This clonotype came up a few times. Its cognate antigen is unknown. Authors of the study amplified TCR beta CDR3 regions from RNA transcripts. In the first-round RT-PCR of the TCR CDR3, the HTBI primer set was used. MiXCR, run by TCRdb on the multiplex PCR reads, gives a single entry per CDR3 protein. The table has 540,000 or so distinct CDR3 sequences, more than 15% seen once; the top ten hold under 8%. Patients aged 18 to 65 had newly diagnosed hyperthyroidism that had lasted under 2 months. Clinicians diagnosed patients from clinical symptoms, serum thyroxine and TRAb, thyroid ultrasound and orbital computed tomography.

The chain links TRBV25-1 to TRBJ2-1; possibly TRBD1 for D (5 bases). This sequence originates from a young woman with Graves' hyperthyroidism. Sequenced input: blood. CDR3 amino acids: CASSEHTGVDNEQFF. The CDR3 DNA is TGTGCCAGCAGTGAACACACAGGCGTGGATAATGAGCAGTTCTTC.